Listed here are 26 T cell receptor beta chains from one sample, sequenced in a study of molecular identifiers for immune sequencing clone quantification. A single record per CDR3 protein comes from TCRdb applying MiXCR to the PCR reads. The sample contains hundreds of thousands of distinct CDR3 sequences, around 25% of which appear only once. Specimen: naive CD8+ T cells from blood, with Jurkat cell RNA spiked in. This sample's subset: FACS-sorted CD8+CD4-CCR7+CD45RA+ naive T cells. Source of these receptors: a human donor in good health. Some libraries in this study had Jurkat cell RNA spiked in.

This clonotype was seen a single time. One base away lies a much larger clone, so this may be a sequencing read error. This chain uses TRBV20-1 with TRBJ2-7, with 10 bases fitting TRBD2. The CDR3 runs 15 residues. Germline loops: CDR1 DFQATT, CDR2 SNEGSKA (reference sequence). V shed 5 bases, J shed 0 bases, and the junction held 7 bases outside the gene matches. The CDR3 is CSAGATSGASYEQYF. For the CDR3, the DNA is TGCAGTGCTGGAGCAACTAGCGGGGCCTCCTACGAGCAGTACTTC.

This clonotype was counted between two and nine times. This chain connects TRBV6-5 to TRBJ1-1, with TRBD1 as a possible D gene (5 bases). The V end was cut by 8 bases, the J end by 6 bases, with 10 bases between. This CDR3 spans 11 amino acids. Germline CDR1 MNHEY, CDR2 SVGAGI. CDR3 coding DNA: TGTGCCAGCCACGGGACTTCTGAAGCTTTCTTT. This gives the protein CASHGTSEAFF.

This clonotype was detected ten times or more. At one end, the junction sequence differs from germline, possibly due to a read error. The chain couples TRBV4-1 to TRBJ1-5; 7 positions match TRBD1. The CDR3 loop spans 15 amino acids. The V gene's germline CDR1 is MGHRA and CDR2 YSYEKL. The CDR3 nucleotides are TGTGCCAGCAGCCAGGAGACAGGGAGCAATCAGCCCCAGCATTTT. This sequence encodes CASSQETGSNQPQHF.

Concerning this clonotype: This may stem from a read error, because a much larger clone lies one nucleotide away. Here the CDR3 DNA reads TGCAGTGCTAGGGACTACCTCCTCTCCTACGGGCAGTACTTC. Translated, it gives CSARDYLLSYGQYF. This chain joins TRBV20-1 and TRBJ2-7; D is perhaps TRBD2 (6 bases). Germline loops: CDR1 DFQATT, CDR2 SNEGSKA (reference sequence). This CDR3 region has 14 residues.

V is TRBV30 and J is TRBJ1-1; 7 positions match TRBD1. Germline values: CDR1 GTSNPN, CDR2 SVGIG (reference sequence). V was clipped by 0 bases and J by 5 bases; unmatched bases: 3. This CDR3 contains 13 residues. In nucleotides, the CDR3 is TGTGCCTGGAGTGTAACAGGGGATACTGAAGCTTTCTTT. Its protein product is CAWSVTGDTEAFF. The complete variable domain, with remaining parts taken from reference TRBV30 and TRBJ1-1, reads SQTIHQWPATLVQPVGSPLSLECTVEGTSNPNLYWYRQAAGRGLQLLFYSVGIGQISSEVPQNLSASRPQDRQFILSSKKLLLSDSGFYLCAWSVTGDTEAFFGQGTRLTVV.

As to this clonotype: Being one base from a much bigger clone, this may be a read error. The V gene is TRBV3-1, the J gene TRBJ2-3, with 11 bases fitting TRBD1. Per germline, CDR1 LGHDT and CDR2 YNNKEL (reference sequence). This CDR3 spans 15 amino acids. CDR3 region: CVSSPRTGGLDTQYF. CDR3 DNA: TGTGTCAGCAGCCCAAGGACAGGGGGCCTAGATACGCAGTATTTT.

Comment on this clonotype: This could be a read error, since a much larger clone is one nucleotide away. The chain uses TRBV20-1 and TRBJ2-7, with no clear D. Germline V gene sequence: CDR1 DFQATT, CDR2 SNEGSKA (reference sequence). CDR3 length: 10 residues. The CDR3 loop reads CCARTTEQYF. CDR3 DNA sequence: TGCTGTGCTCGGACGACTGAGCAGTACTTC.

A remark on this clonotype: The junction does not match germline at one end; this may be a read error. This chain joins TRBV27 and TRBJ1-6; 9 bases align to TRBD1. This CDR3 is built from 14 residues. CDR1 and CDR2 (germline): MNHEY, SMNVEV (reference sequence). The CDR3 coding sequence is TGTACCAGCAGTTTGGGGACAGGGCTTTCACCCCTCCACTTT. This encodes CTSSLGTGLSPLHF.

Concerning this clonotype: Since no conserved phenylalanine or tryptophan closes the CDR3, a read error is the likely cause. V usage is TRBV9 and J usage is TRBJ2-3; maybe TRBD2 (5 bases). The CDR3 has 13 amino acids. V was cut by 4 bases and J by 0 bases, with 6 bases left in between. Germline CDR1 reads SGDLS; CDR2 reads YYNGEE. DNA of the CDR3: TGTGCCAGCAGCAGGACTAGCACAGATACGCAGTATCTT. Encoded protein: CASSRTSTDTQYL.

The sample holds a few counts of this clonotype. The gene calls are TRBV12-5 and TRBJ2-1; 15 bases fit TRBD2. The germline V gene encodes CDR1 LGHNT and CDR2 FRNRAP. The CDR3 sequence is 17 residues long. The V segment lost 5 bases and the J segment 6 bases; nucleotides outside the gene matches: 8. The CDR3: CASGAPGLAGGGNEQFF. The CDR3 DNA sequence: TGTGCTAGTGGTGCCCCGGGACTAGCGGGAGGAGGCAATGAGCAGTTCTTC.

Worth noting for this clonotype: This sequence may be a read error, since a much larger clone differs from it by one base. The chain carries TRBV28 and TRBJ1-6; tentatively, D is TRBD1 (6 bases). The CDR3 has 16 amino acids. CDR1 and CDR2 (germline): MDHEN, SYDVKM. The CDR3 nucleotides are TGTGCCAGCATCCACCGGGGGACATTTCATAATTTACCCCTCCACTTT. Its protein is CASIHRGTFHNLPLHF.

This clonotype was found a few times. This chain connects TRBV4-3 to TRBJ2-3; TRBD1 or TRBD2 may be the D gene (5 bases each). The CDR3 is 18 residues long. Trimming removed 0 bases at V and 6 bases at J, with 22 bases between. Germline-derived CDR1 and CDR2 are LGHNA and YSLEER. The chain's CDR3 is CASSQDPSNRDLLDTQYF. The CDR3 DNA sequence: TGCGCCAGCAGCCAAGATCCCTCGAACCGGGACCTACTGGATACGCAGTATTTT.

This clonotype was found a few times. V is TRBV20-1 and J is TRBJ2-7, with a possible D match to TRBD2 (6 bases). Germline CDR1 and CDR2: DFQATT and SNEGSKA (reference sequence). V lost 2 bases, J lost 2 bases, and 16 bases lay in between. CDR3 length: 15 amino acids. CDR3 coding DNA: TGCAGTGCTAGAATTCCCGGACTACCGACCTACGAGCAGTACTTC. Translating it yields CSARIPGLPTYEQYF.

The CDR3 is CASSVEGTGFSAQYF. In DNA, the CDR3 is TGTGCCAGCAGCGTAGAGGGGACAGGGTTTTCCGCGCAGTATTTT. The chain is built from TRBV9 and TRBJ2-3; TRBD1 matches at 9 bases. CDR1 is SGDLS, CDR2 YYNGEE, per germline. The CDR3 runs to 15 residues. J was trimmed by 10 bases and V by 0 bases; bases with no gene match: 9.

About this clonotype: A much larger clonotype is one base distant, so this may be a read error. V gene TRBV4-1 combines with J gene TRBJ1-4; TRBD1 might be the D (6 bases). The germline gives CDR1 MGHRA, CDR2 YSYEKL. The length of the CDR3 is 15 residues. The CDR3 region is CASSQDTGRSEKLYF. CDR3 sequence (DNA): TGCGCCAGCAGCCAGGACACAGGGAGGAGTGAAAAACTGTATTTT.

This clonotype was recorded many times. The chain couples TRBV20-1 to TRBJ2-7; D not resolved. Per the germline V gene, CDR1 is DFQATT and CDR2 is SNEGSKA (reference sequence). This CDR3 spans 16 amino acids. The germline V and J ends were trimmed by 1 base and 3 bases, with 19 bases remaining between them. The DNA for the CDR3 is TGCAGTGCTAGAGTTCCCTCGTTAGTCCACGGCTACGAGCAGTACTTC. It translates to CSARVPSLVHGYEQYF.

This clonotype was found a few times. The chain has TRBV3-1 and TRBJ2-7; tentatively, D is TRBD2 (6 bases). Trimming cost V 5 bases and J 4 bases, with 18 bases left between them. The CDR3 contains 15 residues. CDR1 is LGHDT, CDR2 YNNKEL, per germline (reference sequence). The CDR3 DNA sequence: TGTGCCAGCAGCATCGGGCGGGGATCAAGGTACGAGCAGTACTTC. Amino acid sequence: CASSIGRGSRYEQYF.

This clonotype turned up a few times. V and J are TRBV6-2 or TRBV6-3 and TRBJ2-7, with a tentative D call TRBD2 (5 bases). This CDR3 spans 14 amino acids. Trimming removed 4 bases from V and 0 bases from J, with 10 bases in between. Germline assignment: CDR1 MNHEY and CDR2 SVGEGT. In DNA, the CDR3 is TGTGCCAGCAGTTTTTTTGGGAGCTCCTACGAGCAGTACTTC. It encodes CASSFFGSSYEQYF.

This clonotype was counted many times. The chain recombines TRBV27 with TRBJ1-1; D is uncertain. With 5 bases removed from V and 3 bases from J, the gap between germline ends came to 19 bases. The germline V gene has CDR1 MNHEY and CDR2 SMNVEV (reference sequence). The CDR3 covers 16 residues. CDR3 DNA sequence: TGTGCCAGCAGTCTCCTCGCCCGACTTCAGGACACTGAAGCTTTCTTT. Translated, it gives CASSLLARLQDTEAFF.

The chain carries TRBV30 and TRBJ1-5; D is perhaps TRBD1 (6 bases). Germline V CDR1 and CDR2: GTSNPN, SVGIG (reference sequence). The V and J ends lost 3 bases and 0 bases respectively, with 12 bases between them. There are 15 residues in the CDR3. CDR3 nucleotide sequence: TGTGCCTGGAGGGACGGGACACGTAGCAATCAGCCCCAGCATTTT. Translated: CAWRDGTRSNQPQHF.

CDR3 region: CASSAPRSGSGTYNEQFF. CDR3 sequence (DNA): TGTGCCAGCAGCGCACCCAGAAGCGGGAGCGGCACCTACAATGAGCAGTTCTTC. The genes are TRBV13 and TRBJ2-1; 8 bases are shared with TRBD2. Per the germline V gene, CDR1 is PRHDT and CDR2 is FYEKMQ (reference sequence). The CDR3 is 18 residues long. Trimming removed 5 bases from V and 2 bases from J; junction bases left unmatched: 14.

This clonotype was recorded many times. The chain employs TRBV28 and TRBJ2-7, with TRBD2 matching 7 bases. The CDR3 extends over 14 amino acids. Germline assignment: CDR1 MDHEN and CDR2 SYDVKM. Trimming took 4 bases from V and 4 from J; bases not matched to a gene: 7. The CDR3 loop reads CASSYSGLAYEQYF. CDR3 coding DNA: TGTGCCAGCAGTTATAGCGGGTTGGCGTACGAGCAGTACTTC.

Ten or more counts support this clonotype. The chain employs TRBV13 and TRBJ1-4; 8 positions agree with TRBD1. The CDR3 covers 15 residues. The V and J ends lost 5 bases and 6 bases, in that order; junction bases with no gene match: 8. The germline gives CDR1 PRHDT, CDR2 FYEKMQ (reference sequence). CDR3 nucleotide sequence: TGTGCCAGCAGCAAGAGACAGGGGCAGGATGAAAAACTGTTTTTT. Translated: CASSKRQGQDEKLFF.

The V call is TRBV7-2, the J call TRBJ1-2; D gene uncertain. The CDR3 length is 16 residues. Trimming left V 5 bases short and J 3 bases short, with 19 bases between. The germline V gene encodes CDR1 SGHTA and CDR2 FQGNSA. CDR3 sequence: CASSPSGGPRDYGYTF. The CDR3 bases are TGTGCCAGCAGCCCATCTGGAGGACCGCGCGACTATGGCTACACCTTC. Supplemented by reference TRBV7-2 and TRBJ1-2, the full variable domain reads GAGVSQSPSNKVTEKGKDVELRCDPISGHTALYWYRQSLGQGLEFLIYFQGNSAPDKSGLPSDRFSAERTGGSVSTLTIQRTQQEDSAVYLCASSPSGGPRDYGYTFGSGTRLTVV.

This clonotype was counted only a few times. The genes are TRBV21-1 and TRBJ2-6. TRBV21-1 corresponds to a pseudogene. The CDR3 sequence is 12 residues long. The CDR3 loop reads CASRQGVNVLTF. CDR3 coding DNA: TGTGCCAGCAGGCAGGGGGTTAACGTCCTGACTTTC.

This clonotype was observed a few times. The genes are TRBV12-3 or TRBV12-4 and TRBJ2-7; weak D call: TRBD1 (5 bases). The CDR3 covers 14 residues. With 3 bases removed from V and 0 bases from J, the gap between germline ends came to 9 bases. CDR3 amino acids: CASSFHRSSYEQYF. CDR3 bases: TGTGCCAGCAGTTTTCACAGGAGCTCCTACGAGCAGTACTTC.